This T cell receptor (beta chain) was captured in a study of beta chain features in type 1 diabetes. At the level of the study: Age and gender were similar between patients and healthy donors, as were cell yields.

As every portion of the isolated RNA was reverse transcribed, the sequencing read expressed TCRB transcripts. Deep immunoSEQ sequencing covered naive, central memory and regulatory T cell samples. Clones were sequenced by immunoSEQ multiplex PCR, and TCRdb holds only the in-frame ones, with some missing. The data show a few hundred thousand clones, 9.6% seen once. This CDR3 contains 12 residues. V lost 4 bases, J lost 2 bases, and 4 bases lay in between. Germline-derived CDR1 and CDR2 are LGHNA and YNFKEQ. Study-wide results and limits: TCRB CDR3 length was moderately but significantly reduced in all four CD4+ subsets of Type 1 diabetes patients.

This clone has a handful of counts. Its specificity is not known. The chain carries TRBV4-2 and TRBJ2-3, with D unresolved. The sample consisted of central memory CD4+ T cells from blood. The receptor comes from a man between 25 and 39 years old with type 1 diabetes. The CDR3 bases are TGTGCCAGCAGCCTCCTCACAGATACGCAGTATTTT. Translating it yields CASSLLTDTQYF.